This TCR beta chain was captured in a study of tumor-infiltrating lymphocytes in primary liver carcinoma. Study-wide results and caveats: A significantly higher top-250-clone fraction was recorded for tumors than for blood (p = 0.039). Reduced overlap was seen in tumor-adjacent and tumor-blood pairs versus tumor region pairs.

Researchers drew blood RNA from unsorted whole blood and extracted germline DNA as well. No patient had received treatment, and all had chronic HBV infection. Before surgery, approximately 4.3 milliliters of EDTA blood were taken. As to this clonotype: Its antigen is undetermined. A read error may account for a junction end that differs from germline.

Total RNA (approximately 450 ng) served as template for TCR beta cDNA synthesis primed by a constant-region primer. Slightly modified ARM-PCR, run as three nested multiplex PCR rounds, produced the TCR beta libraries. For roughly 10 cycles apiece, the opening two PCR rounds ran with TRBV1-TRBV30 forward primers and a C-beta reverse primer. TCRdb used MiXCR to reprocess the multiplex PCR reads, holding one entry per CDR3 protein. The repertoire holds 200,000 or so distinct CDR3 sequences, with roughly 61% as singletons. The germline V gene has CDR1 SGHAT and CDR2 FQNNGV. The CDR3 loop spans 17 amino acids.

The sample taken for sequencing was peripheral blood. The source of this sequence is a woman aged 55-75 years with primary liver carcinoma and hepatitis B virus infection. The gene calls are TRBV11-2 and TRBJ2-4, with D perhaps matching TRBD2 (5 bases). The DNA for the CDR3 is TGTGCCAGCAGCTTAAGTCCCCTGAGTCTAGCCAAAAATATTCAGTACTTC. Encoded protein: CASSLSPLSLAKNIQYF. The whole variable domain, remainder taken from reference TRBV11-2 and TRBJ2-4, is EAGVAQSPRYKIIEKRQSVAFWCNPISGHATLYWYQQILGQGPKLLIQFQNNGVVDDSQLPKDRFSAERLKGVDSTLKIQPAKLEDSAVYLCASSLSPLSLAKNIQYFGAGTRLSVL.